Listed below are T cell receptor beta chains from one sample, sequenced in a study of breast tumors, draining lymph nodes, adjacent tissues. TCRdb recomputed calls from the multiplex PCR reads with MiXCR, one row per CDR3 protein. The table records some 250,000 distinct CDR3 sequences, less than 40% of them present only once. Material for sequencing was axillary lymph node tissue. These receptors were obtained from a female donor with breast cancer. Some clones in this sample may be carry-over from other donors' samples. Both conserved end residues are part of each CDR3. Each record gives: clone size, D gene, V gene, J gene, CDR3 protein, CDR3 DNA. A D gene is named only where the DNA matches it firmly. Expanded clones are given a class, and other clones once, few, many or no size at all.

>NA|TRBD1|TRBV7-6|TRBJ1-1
CASSSSGGTEAFF
TGTGCCAGCAGCTCGTCAGGGGGCACTGAAGCTTTCTTT
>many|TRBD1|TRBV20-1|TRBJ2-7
CSARPWQGAYEQYF
TGCAGTGCTAGGCCTTGGCAGGGGGCCTACGAGCAGTACTTC
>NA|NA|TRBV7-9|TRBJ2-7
CASSLTGLREEQYF
TGTGCCAGCAGCTTGACAGGTCTTCGGGAGGAGCAGTACTTC
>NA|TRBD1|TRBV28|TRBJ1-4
CASSDGQGAYEKLFF
TGTGCCAGCAGTGACGGACAGGGGGCTTACGAAAAACTGTTTTTT
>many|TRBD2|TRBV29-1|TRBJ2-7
CSVEERLAGGFSEQYF
TGCAGCGTTGAAGAGCGACTAGCGGGAGGCTTCAGCGAGCAGTACTTC
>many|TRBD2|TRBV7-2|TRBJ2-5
CASSPGLAGEETQHF
TGTGCCAGCAGCCCAGGACTAGCGGGGGAAGAGACCCAGCACTTC
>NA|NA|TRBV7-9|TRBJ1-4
CASSFSGGGVEKLLF
TGTGCCAGCAGCTTTTCCGGGGGCGGGGTGGAAAAATTGCTTTTT
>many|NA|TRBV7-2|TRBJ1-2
CASSTLQGLNGYTF
TGTGCCAGCAGCACTCTACAGGGTTTAAATGGCTACACCTTC
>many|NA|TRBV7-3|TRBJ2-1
CASSAAYSGNSYNEQFF
TGTGCCAGCAGCGCGGCCTATAGCGGAAACTCTTACAATGAGCAGTTCTTC
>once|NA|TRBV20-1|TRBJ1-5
CSARDSGNQPQHF
TGCAGTGCTAGAGACAGTGGCAATCAGCCCCAGCATTTT
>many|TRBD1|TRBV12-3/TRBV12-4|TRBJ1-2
CASSQTQGAYGYTF
TGTGCCAGCAGTCAGACCCAGGGGGCCTATGGCTACACCTTC
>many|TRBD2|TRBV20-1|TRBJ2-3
CSARDIAGPGADTQYF
TGCAGTGCTAGAGATATAGCGGGCCCGGGGGCAGATACGCAGTATTTT
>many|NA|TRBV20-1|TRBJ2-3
CSAGPGQGDTQYF
TGCAGTGCTGGGCCGGGACAAGGAGATACGCAGTATTTT